This T cell receptor (beta chain) was sequenced for a study of immune heterogeneity within non-small cell lung tumors. Across the study: Squamous cell carcinomas accounted for a few of the tumors, non-squamous carcinomas for 10, and 1 was not otherwise specified. Study-wide results and limits: The high-frequency T-cell receptor beta clonotypes mostly did not match up between individual patients. Identical dominant CDR3 beta clonotypes spanned tumor sites within a patient, beside site-unique high-frequency clones.

Multiplex PCR employing 32 V and 13 J primers generated amplicons of the TCR beta CDR3. TCRdb re-analysed the multiplex PCR reads in MiXCR, keeping a single row per CDR3 protein. The sample carries some 2,900 distinct CDR3 sequences, roughly 41% recorded once. This clonotype was observed a handful of times. Its antigen is not known. This may come from a read error, since a much larger clone is one base off. Germline V lookup: CDR1 DFQATT, CDR2 SNEGSKA (reference sequence). The CDR3 spans 14 residues. Genomic DNA extracted from bulk tumor tissue served as template. A total of roughly 600 ng was used per sample. During surgery, each primary tumor gave multiple biopsies spaced as far apart as possible. The patients were newly diagnosed with non-small cell lung cancer, had not been treated, and had curative surgery.

The source is a woman aged 45-60 years with non-small cell lung cancer. Sequencing used lung tumor tissue. V is TRBV20-1 and J is TRBJ1-5; D possibly corresponds to TRBD1 (6 bases). The CDR3 bases are TGCAGTGCTAGCTCGGGGGGCTTTTTTCAGCCCCATCATTTT. It encodes CSASSGGFFQPHHF.